This TCR beta chain was identified in a study of neurological immune-mediated disorders. General study results and limits: The multiple sclerosis repertoire cluster was associated with no clinical or MRI feature.

Germline V lookup: CDR1 DFQATT, CDR2 SNEGSKA (reference sequence). The CDR3 loop spans 13 amino acids. V was pared by 5 bases and J by 1 base, with 12 bases between. The cDNA was generated by 5'RACE with 10-nucleotide random UMIs. TCRdb processed the 5' RACE reads anew with MiXCR; each CDR3 protein has one entry. Of over 60,000 distinct CDR3 sequences detected, about 5.5% appear once; the ten largest clones hold 2% to 2.5%. This clonotype occurred many times. The target antigen is unknown. Sequenced: PBMCs. The chain joins TRBV20-1 to TRBJ2-7; a weak D match, TRBD1 (7 bases). This receptor was taken from a woman aged 30 to 39 with multiple sclerosis. The CDR3 bases are TGCAGTGCTGGGGGGACAGATTCCTACGAGCAGTACTTC. Translated: CSAGGTDSYEQYF.